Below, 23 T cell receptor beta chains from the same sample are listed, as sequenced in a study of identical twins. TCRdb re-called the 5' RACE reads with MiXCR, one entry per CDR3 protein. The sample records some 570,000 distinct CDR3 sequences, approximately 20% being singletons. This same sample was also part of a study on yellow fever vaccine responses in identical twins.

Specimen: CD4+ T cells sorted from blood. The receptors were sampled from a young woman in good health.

The CDR3 protein is CASSQTGVHEQYF. The CDR3 region has the DNA TGCGCCAGCAGCCAGACAGGGGTCCACGAGCAGTACTTC. The rearrangement joins TRBV4-1 to TRBJ2-7; 8 bases fit TRBD1. Per germline, CDR1 MGHRA and CDR2 YSYEKL. The trim removed 3 bases at V and 5 bases at J, leaving 3 bases unmatched. The CDR3 is made up of 13 amino acids.

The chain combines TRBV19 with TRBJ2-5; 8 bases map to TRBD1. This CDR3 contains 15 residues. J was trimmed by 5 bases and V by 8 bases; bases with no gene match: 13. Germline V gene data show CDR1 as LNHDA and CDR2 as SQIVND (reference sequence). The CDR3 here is CASGGQAPSGETQYF. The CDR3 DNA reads TGTGCCAGTGGGGGACAGGCTCCCTCCGGGGAGACCCAGTACTTC.

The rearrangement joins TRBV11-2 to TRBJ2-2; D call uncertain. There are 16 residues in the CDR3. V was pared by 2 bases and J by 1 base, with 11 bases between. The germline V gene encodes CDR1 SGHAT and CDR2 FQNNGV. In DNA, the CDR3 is TGTGCCAGCAGCTTATTGGTCTCCCAGAACACCGGGGAGCTGTTTTTT. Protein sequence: CASSLLVSQNTGELFF.

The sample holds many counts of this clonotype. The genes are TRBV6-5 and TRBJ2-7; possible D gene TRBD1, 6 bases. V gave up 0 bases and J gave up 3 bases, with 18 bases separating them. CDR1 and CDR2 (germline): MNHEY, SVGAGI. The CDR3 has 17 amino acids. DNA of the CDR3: TGTGCCAGCAGTTACTCTTCGCCCGGGGACAAGCTCTACGAGCAGTACTTC. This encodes CASSYSSPGDKLYEQYF.

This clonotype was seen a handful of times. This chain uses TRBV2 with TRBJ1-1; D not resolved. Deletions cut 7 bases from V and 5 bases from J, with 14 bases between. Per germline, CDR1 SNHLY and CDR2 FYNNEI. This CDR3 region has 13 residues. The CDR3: CASKGEGKTEAFF. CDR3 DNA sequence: TGTGCCAGCAAGGGTGAAGGAAAGACTGAAGCTTTCTTT.

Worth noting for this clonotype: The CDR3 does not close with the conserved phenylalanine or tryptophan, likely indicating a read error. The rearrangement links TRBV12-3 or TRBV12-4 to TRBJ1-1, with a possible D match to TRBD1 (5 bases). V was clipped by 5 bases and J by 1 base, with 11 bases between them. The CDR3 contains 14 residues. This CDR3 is CASSVGLPNTEAFL. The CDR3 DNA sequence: TGTGCCAGCAGTGTGGGACTCCCGAACACTGAAGCTTTCCTT.

The CDR3 sequence: CASSPPLGLAGNTGELFF. The CDR3 coding sequence is TGTGCCAGCAGCCCGCCCCTTGGACTAGCGGGAAACACCGGGGAGCTGTTTTTT. The chain is built from TRBV3-1 and TRBJ2-2, with 12 positions matching TRBD2. Germline assignment: CDR1 LGHDT and CDR2 YNNKEL (reference sequence). The CDR3 sequence is 18 residues long. Germline trimming cut 4 bases from V and 2 bases from J; bases unmatched to any gene: 8.

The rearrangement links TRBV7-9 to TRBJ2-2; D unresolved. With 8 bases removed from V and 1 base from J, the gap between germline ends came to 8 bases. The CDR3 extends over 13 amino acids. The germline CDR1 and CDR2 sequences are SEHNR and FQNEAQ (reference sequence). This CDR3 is CASQDGNTGELFF. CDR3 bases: TGTGCCAGCCAGGATGGGAACACCGGGGAGCTGTTTTTT.

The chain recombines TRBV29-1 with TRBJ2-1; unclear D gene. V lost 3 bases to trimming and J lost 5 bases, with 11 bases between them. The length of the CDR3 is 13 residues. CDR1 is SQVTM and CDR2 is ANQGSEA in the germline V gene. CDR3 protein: CSVDGLNNNEQFF. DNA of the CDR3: TGCAGCGTTGATGGCCTAAACAACAATGAGCAGTTCTTC.

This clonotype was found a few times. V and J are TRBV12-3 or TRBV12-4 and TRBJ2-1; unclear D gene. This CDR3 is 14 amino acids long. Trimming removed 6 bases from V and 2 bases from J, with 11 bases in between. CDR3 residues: CASSSINPYNEQFF. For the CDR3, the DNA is TGTGCCAGCAGCTCCATAAATCCCTACAATGAGCAGTTCTTC.

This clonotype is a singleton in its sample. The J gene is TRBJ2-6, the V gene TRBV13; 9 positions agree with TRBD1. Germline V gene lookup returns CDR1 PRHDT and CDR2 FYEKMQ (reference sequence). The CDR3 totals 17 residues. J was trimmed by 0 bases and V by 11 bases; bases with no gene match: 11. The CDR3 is CAGHRDRDDSGANVLTF. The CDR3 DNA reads TGTGCCGGCCACCGGGACAGGGATGACTCTGGGGCCAACGTCCTGACTTTC. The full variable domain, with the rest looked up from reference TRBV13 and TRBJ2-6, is AAGVIQSPRHLIKEKRETATLKCYPIPRHDTVYWYQQGPGQDPQFLISFYEKMQSDKGSIPDRFSAQQFSDYHSELNMSSLELGDSALYFCAGHRDRDDSGANVLTFGAGSRLTVL.

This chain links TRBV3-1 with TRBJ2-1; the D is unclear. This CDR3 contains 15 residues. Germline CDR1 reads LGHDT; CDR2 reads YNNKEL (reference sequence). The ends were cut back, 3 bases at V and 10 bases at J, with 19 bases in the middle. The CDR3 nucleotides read TGTGCCAGCAGCCAGCCCCTCCCTCTTGCGGCAGAGCAGTTCTTC. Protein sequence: CASSQPLPLAAEQFF.

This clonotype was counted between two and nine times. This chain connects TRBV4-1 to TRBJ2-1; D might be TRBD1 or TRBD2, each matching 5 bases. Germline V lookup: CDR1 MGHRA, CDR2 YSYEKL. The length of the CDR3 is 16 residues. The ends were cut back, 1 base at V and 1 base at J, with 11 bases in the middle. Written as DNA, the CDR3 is TGCGCCAGCAGCCAAGCCTTGGGACCATCCTACAATGAGCAGTTCTTC. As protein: CASSQALGPSYNEQFF.

CDR3 region: CASSPSHNEQFF. Written as DNA, the CDR3 is TGTGCCAGCAGCCCTTCACACAATGAGCAGTTCTTC. The chain recombines TRBV14 with TRBJ2-1; no firm D call. CDR1 is SGHDN and CDR2 is FVKESK in the germline V gene. The CDR3 length is 12 residues. The V gene lost 4 bases and the J gene lost 5 bases, with 6 bases spanning the gap. Drawing the rest from reference TRBV14 and TRBJ2-1, the complete variable domain is EAGVTQFPSHSVIEKGQTVTLRCDPISGHDNLYWYRRVMGKEIKFLLHFVKESKQDESGMPNNRFLAERTGGTYSTLKVQPAELEDSGVYFCASSPSHNEQFFGPGTRLTVL.

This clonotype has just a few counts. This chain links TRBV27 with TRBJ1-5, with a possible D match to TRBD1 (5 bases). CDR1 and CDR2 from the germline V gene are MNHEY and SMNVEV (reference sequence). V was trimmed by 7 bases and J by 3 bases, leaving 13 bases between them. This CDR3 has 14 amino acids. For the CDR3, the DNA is TGTGCCAGCACTCCGGGAGGGGACAATCAGCCCCAGCATTTT. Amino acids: CASTPGGDNQPQHF.

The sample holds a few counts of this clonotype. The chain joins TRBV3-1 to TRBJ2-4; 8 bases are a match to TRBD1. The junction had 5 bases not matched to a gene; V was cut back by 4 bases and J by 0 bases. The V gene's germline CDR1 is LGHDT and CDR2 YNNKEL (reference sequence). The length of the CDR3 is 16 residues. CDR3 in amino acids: CASSPQGALAKNIQYF. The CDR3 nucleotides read TGTGCCAGCAGCCCCCAGGGGGCGTTAGCCAAAAACATTCAGTACTTC.

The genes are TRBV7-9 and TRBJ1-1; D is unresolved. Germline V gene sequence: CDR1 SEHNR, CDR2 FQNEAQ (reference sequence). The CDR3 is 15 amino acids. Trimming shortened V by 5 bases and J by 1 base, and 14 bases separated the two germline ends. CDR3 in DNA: TGTGCCAGCAGCCCGGCCCTAAGAACGAACACTGAAGCTTTCTTT. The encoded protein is CASSPALRTNTEAFF.

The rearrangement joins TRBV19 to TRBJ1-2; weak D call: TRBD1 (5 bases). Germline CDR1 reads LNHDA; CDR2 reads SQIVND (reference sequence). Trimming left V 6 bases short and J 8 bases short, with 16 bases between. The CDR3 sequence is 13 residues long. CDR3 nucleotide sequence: TGTGCCAGTAGGGGCTCGCAGGGCGAGGGCTACACCTTC. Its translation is CASRGSQGEGYTF.

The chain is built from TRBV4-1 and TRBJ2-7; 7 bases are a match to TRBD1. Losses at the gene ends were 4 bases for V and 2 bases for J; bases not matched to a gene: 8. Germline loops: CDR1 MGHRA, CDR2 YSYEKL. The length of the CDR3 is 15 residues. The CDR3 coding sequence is TGCGCCAGCAGCCTCAGACAGGGAACCCCCTACGAGCAGTACGTC. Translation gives CASSLRQGTPYEQYV.

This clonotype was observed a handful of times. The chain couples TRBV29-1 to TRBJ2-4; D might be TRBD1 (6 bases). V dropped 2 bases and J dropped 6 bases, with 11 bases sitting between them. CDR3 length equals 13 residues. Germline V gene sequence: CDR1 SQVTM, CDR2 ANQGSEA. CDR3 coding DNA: TGCAGCGTTGAAAAACAGGGAAGAAACATTCAGTACTTC. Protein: CSVEKQGRNIQYF.

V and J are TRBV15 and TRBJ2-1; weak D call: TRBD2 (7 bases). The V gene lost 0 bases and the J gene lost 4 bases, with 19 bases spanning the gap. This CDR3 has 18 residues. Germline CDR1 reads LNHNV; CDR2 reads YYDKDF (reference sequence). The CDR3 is CATSRESKVKGGYNEQFF. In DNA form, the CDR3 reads TGTGCCACCAGCAGAGAGTCGAAGGTGAAGGGGGGGTACAATGAGCAGTTCTTC.

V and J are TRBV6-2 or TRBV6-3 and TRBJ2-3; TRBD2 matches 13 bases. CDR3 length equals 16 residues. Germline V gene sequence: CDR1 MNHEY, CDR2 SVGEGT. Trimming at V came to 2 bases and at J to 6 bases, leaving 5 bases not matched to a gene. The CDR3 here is CASSYGLAGVRDTQYF. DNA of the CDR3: TGTGCCAGCAGTTACGGACTAGCGGGGGTGAGGGATACGCAGTATTTT.

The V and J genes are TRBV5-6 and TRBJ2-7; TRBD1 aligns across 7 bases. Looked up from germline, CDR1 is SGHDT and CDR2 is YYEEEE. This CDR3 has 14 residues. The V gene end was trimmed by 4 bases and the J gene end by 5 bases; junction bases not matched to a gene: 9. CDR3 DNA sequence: TGTGCCAGCAGCCATCCGACAGGGCCCCACGAGCAGTACGTC. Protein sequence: CASSHPTGPHEQYV.